This T cell receptor (beta chain) was profiled in a study of shared clonotypes between healthy human individuals. CDR1 is MNHEY and CDR2 is SMNVEV in the germline V gene (reference sequence). The CDR3 totals 13 residues. Trimming took off 4 bases at V and 5 bases at J, with 11 bases between the two ends. About this clone: Antigen: not known.

Points from the study as a whole: It was expected that sequencing depth would affect clonotype sharing among donors.

Assay: immunoSEQ multiplex PCR; the TCRdb copy retains only in-frame clones and omits some. The top ten clones hold about 0.52% of a sample with over 850,000 clones, around 82% of them seen once. The V call is TRBV27, the J call TRBJ1-1; no clear D. This clonotype was sampled from a man between 18 and 29 years old in good health. Some clones in this sample may be carry-over from other donors' samples. The sequencing sample was made of memory CD4+ T cells from PBMCs. Subset in this sample: CD45RA-negative fraction. The CDR3 here is CASSSQTNTEAFF. In nucleotides, the CDR3 is TGTGCCAGCAGTTCCCAGACAAATACTGAAGCTTTCTTT.